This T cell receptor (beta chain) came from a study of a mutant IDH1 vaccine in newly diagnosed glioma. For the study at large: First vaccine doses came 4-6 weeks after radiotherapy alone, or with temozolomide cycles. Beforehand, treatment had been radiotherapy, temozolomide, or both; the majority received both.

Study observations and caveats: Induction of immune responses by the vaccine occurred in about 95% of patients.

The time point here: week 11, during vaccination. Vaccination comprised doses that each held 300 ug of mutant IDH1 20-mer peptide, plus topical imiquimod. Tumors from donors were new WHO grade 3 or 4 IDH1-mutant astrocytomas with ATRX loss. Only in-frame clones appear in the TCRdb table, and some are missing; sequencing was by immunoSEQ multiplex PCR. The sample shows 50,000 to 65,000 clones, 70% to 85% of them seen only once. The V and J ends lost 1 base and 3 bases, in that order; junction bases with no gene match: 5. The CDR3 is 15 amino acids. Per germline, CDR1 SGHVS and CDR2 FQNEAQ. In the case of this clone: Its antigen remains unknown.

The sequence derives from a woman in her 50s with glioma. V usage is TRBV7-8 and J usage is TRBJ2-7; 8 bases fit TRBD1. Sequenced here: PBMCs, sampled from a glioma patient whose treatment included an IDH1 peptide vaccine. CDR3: CASSLGSGQGYEQYF. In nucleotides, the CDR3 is TGTGCCAGCAGCTTAGGATCTGGACAGGGCTACGAGCAGTACTTC.